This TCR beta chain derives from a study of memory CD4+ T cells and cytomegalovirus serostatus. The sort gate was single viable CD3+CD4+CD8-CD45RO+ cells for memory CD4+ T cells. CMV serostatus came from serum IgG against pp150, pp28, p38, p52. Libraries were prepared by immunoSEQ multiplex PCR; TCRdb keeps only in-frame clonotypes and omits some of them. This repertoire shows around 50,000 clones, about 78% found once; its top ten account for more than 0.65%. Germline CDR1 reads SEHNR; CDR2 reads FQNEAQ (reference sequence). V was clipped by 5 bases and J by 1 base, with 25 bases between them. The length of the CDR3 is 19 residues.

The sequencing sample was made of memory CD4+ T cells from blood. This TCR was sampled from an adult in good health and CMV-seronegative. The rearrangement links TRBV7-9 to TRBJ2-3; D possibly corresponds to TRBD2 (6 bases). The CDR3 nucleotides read TGTGCCAGCAGCCCCTCTAGGGGCTCACGGGAGTCTCGCACAGATACGCAGTATTTT. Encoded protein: CASSPSRGSRESRTDTQYF. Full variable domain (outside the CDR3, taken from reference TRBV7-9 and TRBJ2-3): DTGVSQNPRHKITKRGQNVTFRCDPISEHNRLYWYRQTLGQGPEFLTYFQNEAQLEKSRLLSDRFSAERPKGSFSTLEIQRTEQGDSAMYLCASSPSRGSRESRTDTQYFGPGTRLTVL.